Below, 12 T cell receptor beta chains from the same sample are listed, as sequenced in a study of T cells in Graves' hyperthyroidism and ophthalmopathy. TCR beta CDR3 regions were amplified from RNA transcripts. TCR CDR3 regions were first amplified by RT-PCR with HTBI primers. One entry per CDR3 protein results from TCRdb running MiXCR on the multiplex PCR reads. The sample lists 700,000 to 950,000 distinct CDR3 sequences, approximately 40% seen once, with around 32% in the top ten. Material for sequencing was blood. Receptor source: a woman between 40 and 50 years old with Graves' hyperthyroidism.

V gene TRBV10-3 combines with J gene TRBJ1-1, with a possible D match to TRBD1 (5 bases). V was cut by 10 bases and J by 1 base, with 13 bases left in between. There are 13 residues in the CDR3. The germline V gene has CDR1 ENHRY and CDR2 SYGVKD. The CDR3 reads CASERQPNTEAFF. The CDR3 DNA reads TGTGCCAGCGAGAGACAGCCGAACACTGAAGCTTTCTTT.

The chain couples TRBV7-2 to TRBJ2-3; 8 bases map to TRBD2. V lost 3 bases to trimming and J lost 5 bases; unmatched junction nucleotides: 7. Per germline, CDR1 SGHTA and CDR2 FQGNSA. The length of the CDR3 is 15 residues. The CDR3 spells CASSFRGGAGDTQYF. The CDR3 DNA follows: TGTGCCAGCAGCTTTCGGGGGGGGGCCGGAGATACGCAGTATTTT.

The chain uses TRBV19 and TRBJ1-1; D not resolved. The CDR3 sequence is 13 residues long. Trimming took 4 bases from V and 5 from J, leaving 11 bases between them. Germline values: CDR1 LNHDA, CDR2 SQIVND (reference sequence). CDR3 DNA sequence: TGTGCCAGTAGTAAGGTCACGAGGACTGAAGCTTTCTTT. This translates into CASSKVTRTEAFF. The whole variable domain, remainder taken from reference TRBV19 and TRBJ1-1, is DGGITQSPKYLFRKEGQNVTLSCEQNLNHDAMYWYRQDPGQGLRLIYYSQIVNDFQKGDIAEGYSVSREKKESFPLTVTSAQKNPTAFYLCASSKVTRTEAFFGQGTRLTVV.

This clonotype has a count of ten or more. The chain recombines TRBV20-1 with TRBJ1-5; TRBD1 is a possible D gene (5 bases). The V gene lost 1 base and the J gene lost 5 bases, with 12 bases spanning the gap. The CDR3 length is 14 residues. Germline V gene lookup returns CDR1 DFQATT and CDR2 SNEGSKA (reference sequence). This CDR3 reads CSARGPLGHQPQHF. The CDR3 DNA sequence: TGCAGTGCTAGAGGTCCCTTGGGGCATCAGCCCCAGCATTTT.

In this sample, this clonotype turned up a few times. This chain links TRBV19 with TRBJ1-1, with D hard to call. With 7 bases removed from V and 4 bases from J, the gap between germline ends came to 13 bases. The CDR3 contains 13 residues. Germline CDR1 is LNHDA and CDR2 is SQIVND (reference sequence). In DNA, the CDR3 is TGTGCCAGTACCTTAGATCACAGCACTGAAGCTTTCTTT. As protein: CASTLDHSTEAFF.

The chain has TRBV12-5 and TRBJ2-5; 11 nucleotides line up with TRBD2. Germline CDR1 reads LGHNT; CDR2 reads FRNRAP. Trimming took 5 bases from V and 5 from J; bases not matched to a gene: 7. CDR3 length: 15 residues. The CDR3, as DNA: TGTGCTAGTGGTAGTGGACTAGCGGGTTGGGAGACCCAGTACTTC. It encodes CASGSGLAGWETQYF.

The chain has TRBV4-3 and TRBJ1-1; TRBD1 matches at 9 bases. The ends lost 5 bases at V and 6 bases at J; junction bases unmatched: 7. This CDR3 comprises 14 residues. Per the germline V gene, CDR1 is LGHNA and CDR2 is YSLEER. The CDR3 reads CASSDRGNGPEAFF. As DNA, the CDR3 is TGCGCCAGCAGCGACAGGGGGAACGGACCTGAAGCTTTCTTT.

There are a few counts of this clonotype. The chain recombines TRBV4-3 with TRBJ2-5, with TRBD1 identical over 8 bases. The V and J ends lost 4 bases and 5 bases, in that order; junction bases with no gene match: 12. The CDR3 length is 16 residues. Germline V gene data show CDR1 as LGHNA and CDR2 as YSLEER. CDR3 sequence reads: CASSRETGGEGETQYF. DNA for the CDR3: TGCGCCAGCAGCCGGGAAACAGGGGGAGAGGGCGAGACCCAGTACTTC.

This clonotype was recorded a few times. The V call is TRBV4-3, the J call TRBJ1-5, with a weak D call TRBD1 (6 bases). The V end lost 0 bases, the J end lost 5 bases, and 11 bases lay between the germline ends. This CDR3 region has 15 residues. From germline, CDR1 is LGHNA and CDR2 YSLEER. The CDR3 coding sequence is TGCGCCAGCAGCCAAGATCGGGGGCCGGATCAGCCCCAGCATTTT. Amino acids: CASSQDRGPDQPQHF.

The table lists this clonotype with a few counts. The rearrangement joins TRBV28 to TRBJ2-7, with TRBD1 matching over 9 bases. This CDR3 has 16 amino acids. Germline V gene data show CDR1 as MDHEN and CDR2 as SYDVKM. V shed 1 base, J shed 0 bases, and the junction held 4 bases outside the gene matches. The CDR3 region is CASSLLGTGTSYEQYF. DNA for the CDR3: TGTGCCAGCAGTTTATTAGGGACAGGGACCTCCTACGAGCAGTACTTC.

V and J are TRBV5-4 and TRBJ2-5; 10 bases align to TRBD1. Germline V gives CDR1 SGHNT, CDR2 YYREEE (reference sequence). Trimming cost V 0 bases and J 5 bases; bases outside gene matches: 4. This CDR3 spans 15 amino acids. CDR3 protein: CASSLDGTGVETQYF. CDR3 sequence (DNA): TGTGCCAGCAGCTTGGATGGGACAGGGGTTGAGACCCAGTACTTC.

This clonotype was observed a few times. The chain recombines TRBV20-1 with TRBJ1-5, with a weak D call TRBD1 (6 bases). The V end was cut by 5 bases, the J end by 0 bases, with 14 bases between. Germline V gene data show CDR1 as DFQATT and CDR2 as SNEGSKA (reference sequence). The CDR3 sequence is 15 residues long. In DNA form, the CDR3 reads TGCAGTGCTTCCCGAGGGGGACTTAGCAATCAGCCCCAGCATTTT. Protein product: CSASRGGLSNQPQHF.